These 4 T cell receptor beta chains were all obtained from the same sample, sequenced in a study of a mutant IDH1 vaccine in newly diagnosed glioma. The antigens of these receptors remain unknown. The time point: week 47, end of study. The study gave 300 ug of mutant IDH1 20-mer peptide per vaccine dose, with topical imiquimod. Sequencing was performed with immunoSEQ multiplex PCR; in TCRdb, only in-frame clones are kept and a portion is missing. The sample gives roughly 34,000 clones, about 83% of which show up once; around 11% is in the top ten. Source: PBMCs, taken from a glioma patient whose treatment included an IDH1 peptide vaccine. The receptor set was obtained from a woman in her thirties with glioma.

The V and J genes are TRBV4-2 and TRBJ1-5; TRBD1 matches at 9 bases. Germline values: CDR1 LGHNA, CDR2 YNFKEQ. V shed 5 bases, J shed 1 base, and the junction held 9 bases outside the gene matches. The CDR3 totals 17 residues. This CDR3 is CASSSTVDRGSNQPQHF. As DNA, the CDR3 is TGTGCCAGCAGCTCCACCGTGGACAGGGGAAGCAATCAGCCCCAGCATTTT.

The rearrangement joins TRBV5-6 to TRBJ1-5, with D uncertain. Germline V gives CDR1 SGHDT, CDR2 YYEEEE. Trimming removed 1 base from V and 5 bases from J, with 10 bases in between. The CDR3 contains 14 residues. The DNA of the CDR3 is TGTGCCAGCAGCTTGATCGGGAGGGATCAGCCCCAGCATTTT. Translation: CASSLIGRDQPQHF.

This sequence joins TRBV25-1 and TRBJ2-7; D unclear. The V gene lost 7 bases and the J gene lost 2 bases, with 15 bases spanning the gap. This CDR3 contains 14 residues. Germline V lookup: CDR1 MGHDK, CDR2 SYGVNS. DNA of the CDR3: TGTGCCAGCAACTCATTGGTCGCCCCCTACGAGCAGTACTTC. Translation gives CASNSLVAPYEQYF.

The CDR3 bases are TGTGCCACCCTGCTCGGGGGGATGGGCGGGGAGCTGTTTTTT. This translates into CATLLGGMGGELFF. This chain links TRBV10-3 with TRBJ2-2, with 7 bases fitting TRBD2. CDR3 length equals 14 residues. The germline V gene has CDR1 ENHRY and CDR2 SYGVKD. Losses at the gene ends were 10 bases for V and 7 bases for J; bases not matched to a gene: 12.